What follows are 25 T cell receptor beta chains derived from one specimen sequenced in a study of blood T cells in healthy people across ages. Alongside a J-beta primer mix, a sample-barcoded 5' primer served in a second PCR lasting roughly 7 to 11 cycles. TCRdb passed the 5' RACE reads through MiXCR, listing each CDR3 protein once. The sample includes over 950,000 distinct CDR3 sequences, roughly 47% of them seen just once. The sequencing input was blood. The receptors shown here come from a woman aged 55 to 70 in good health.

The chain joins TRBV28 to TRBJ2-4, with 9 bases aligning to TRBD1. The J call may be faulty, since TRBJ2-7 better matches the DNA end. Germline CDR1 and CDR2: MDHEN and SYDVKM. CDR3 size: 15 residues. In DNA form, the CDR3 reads TGTGCCAGCAGTATCCCTTTGGGACAGGGATCCGAGCAGTACTTC. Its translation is CASSIPLGQGSEQYF.

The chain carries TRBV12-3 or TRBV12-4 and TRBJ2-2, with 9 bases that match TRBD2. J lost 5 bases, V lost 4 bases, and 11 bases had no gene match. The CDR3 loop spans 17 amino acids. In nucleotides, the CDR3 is TGTGCCAGCAGTTCCTCACTACTAGCGGGCCGGACCGGGGAGCTGTTTTTT. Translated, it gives CASSSSLLAGRTGELFF.

The CDR3 sequence: CASSQVRAVLNNEQFF. Here the CDR3 DNA reads TGTGCCAGCAGCCAAGTGCGAGCGGTTCTGAACAATGAGCAGTTCTTC. The rearrangement uses TRBV3-1 and TRBJ2-1; a weak D match, TRBD2 (5 bases). CDR3 size: 16 residues. Trimming removed 1 base at V and 5 bases at J, with 15 bases between. CDR1 is LGHDT and CDR2 is YNNKEL in the germline V gene (reference sequence).

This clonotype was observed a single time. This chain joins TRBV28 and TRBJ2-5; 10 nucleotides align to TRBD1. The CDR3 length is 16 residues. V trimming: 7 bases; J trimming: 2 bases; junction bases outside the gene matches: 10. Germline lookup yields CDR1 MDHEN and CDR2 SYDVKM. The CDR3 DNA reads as TGTGCCAGCAAAGGGGACAGGGGTGGTAGTCAAGAGACCCAGTACTTC. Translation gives CASKGDRGGSQETQYF.

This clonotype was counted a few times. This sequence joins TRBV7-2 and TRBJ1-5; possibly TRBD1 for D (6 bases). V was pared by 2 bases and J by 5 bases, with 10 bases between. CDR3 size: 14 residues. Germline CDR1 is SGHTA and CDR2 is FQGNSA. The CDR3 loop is CASSLRTVYQPQHF. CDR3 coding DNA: TGTGCCAGCAGCTTACGGACAGTCTATCAGCCCCAGCATTTT.

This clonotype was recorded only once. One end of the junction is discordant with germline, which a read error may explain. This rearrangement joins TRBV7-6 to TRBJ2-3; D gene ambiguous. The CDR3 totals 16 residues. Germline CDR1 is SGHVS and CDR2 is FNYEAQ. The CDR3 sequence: CASSLSFPRTTDAQYF. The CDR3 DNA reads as TGTGCCAGCAGCTTAAGCTTTCCCAGGACCACAGATGCGCAGTATTTT. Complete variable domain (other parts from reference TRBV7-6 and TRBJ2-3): GAGVSQSPRYKVTKRGQDVALRCDPISGHVSLYWYRQALGQGPEFLTYFNYEAQQDKSGLPNDRFSAERPEGSISTLTIQRTEQRDSAMYRCASSLSFPRTTDAQYFGPGTRLTVL.

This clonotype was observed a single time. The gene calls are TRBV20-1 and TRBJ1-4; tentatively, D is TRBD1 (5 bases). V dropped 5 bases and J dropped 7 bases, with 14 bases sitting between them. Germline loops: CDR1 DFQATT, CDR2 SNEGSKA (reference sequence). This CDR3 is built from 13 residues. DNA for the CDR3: TGCAGTGCTGGGGCGGGAGCAGGTGAAAAACTGTTTTTT. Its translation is CSAGAGAGEKLFF.

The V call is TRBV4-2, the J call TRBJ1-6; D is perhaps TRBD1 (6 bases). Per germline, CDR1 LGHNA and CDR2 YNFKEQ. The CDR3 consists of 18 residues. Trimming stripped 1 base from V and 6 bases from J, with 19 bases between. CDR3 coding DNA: TGTGCCAGCAGCCAAGTAACCATCCAGGGGAGTGGTAATTCACCCCTCCACTTT. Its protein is CASSQVTIQGSGNSPLHF.

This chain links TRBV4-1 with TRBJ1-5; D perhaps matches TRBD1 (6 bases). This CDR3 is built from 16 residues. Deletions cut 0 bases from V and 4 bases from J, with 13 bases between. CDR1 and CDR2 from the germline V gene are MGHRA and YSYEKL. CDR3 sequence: CASSQDSGQLNQPQHF. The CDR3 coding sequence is TGCGCCAGCAGCCAAGATTCCGGACAGCTAAATCAGCCCCAGCATTTT.

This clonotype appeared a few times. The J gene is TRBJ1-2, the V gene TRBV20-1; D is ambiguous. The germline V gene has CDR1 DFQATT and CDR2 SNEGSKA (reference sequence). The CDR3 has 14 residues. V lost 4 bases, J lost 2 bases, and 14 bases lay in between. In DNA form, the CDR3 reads TGCAGTGCTATAGGAGGCCAGATGAACTATGGCTACACCTTC. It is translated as CSAIGGQMNYGYTF.

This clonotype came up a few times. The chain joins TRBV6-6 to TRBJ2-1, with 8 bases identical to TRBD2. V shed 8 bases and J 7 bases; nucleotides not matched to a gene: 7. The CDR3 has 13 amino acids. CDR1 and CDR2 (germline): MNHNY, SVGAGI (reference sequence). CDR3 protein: CASSPGLVNEQFF. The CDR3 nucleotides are TGTGCCAGCTCACCGGGACTAGTAAATGAGCAGTTCTTC.

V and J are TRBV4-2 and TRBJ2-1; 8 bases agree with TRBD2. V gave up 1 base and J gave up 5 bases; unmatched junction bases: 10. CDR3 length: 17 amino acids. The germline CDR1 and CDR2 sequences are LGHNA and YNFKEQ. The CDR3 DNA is TGTGCCAGCAGCCAAGGAGGGGGGGTTAGCGGGAACAATGAGCAGTTCTTC. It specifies CASSQGGGVSGNNEQFF.

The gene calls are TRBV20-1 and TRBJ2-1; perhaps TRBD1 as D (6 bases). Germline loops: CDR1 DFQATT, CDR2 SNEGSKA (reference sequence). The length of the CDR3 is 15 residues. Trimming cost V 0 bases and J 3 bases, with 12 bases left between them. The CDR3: CSARDRDRFYNEQFF. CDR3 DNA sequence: TGCAGTGCTAGAGATCGCGACAGGTTCTACAATGAGCAGTTCTTC.

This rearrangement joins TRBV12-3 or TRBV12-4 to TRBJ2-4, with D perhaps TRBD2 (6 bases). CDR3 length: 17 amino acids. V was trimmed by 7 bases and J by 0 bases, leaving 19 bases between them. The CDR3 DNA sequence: TGTGCCAGCACCCCTATGAGATTGGGAGGAGCCAAAAACATTCAGTACTTC. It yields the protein CASTPMRLGGAKNIQYF.

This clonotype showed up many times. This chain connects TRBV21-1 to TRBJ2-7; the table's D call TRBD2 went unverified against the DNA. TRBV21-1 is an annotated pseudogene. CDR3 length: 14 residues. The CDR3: CASSRDLKNYEQYF. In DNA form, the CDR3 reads TGTGCCAGCAGCAGGGACTTAAAAAACTACGAGCAGTACTTC.

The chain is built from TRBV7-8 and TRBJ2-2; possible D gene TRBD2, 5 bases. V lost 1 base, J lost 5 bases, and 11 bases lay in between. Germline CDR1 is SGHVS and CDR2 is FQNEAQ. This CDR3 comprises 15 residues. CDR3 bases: TGTGCCAGCAGCTTAGAGAGGGTAGGGACCGGGGAGCTGTTTTTT. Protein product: CASSLERVGTGELFF.

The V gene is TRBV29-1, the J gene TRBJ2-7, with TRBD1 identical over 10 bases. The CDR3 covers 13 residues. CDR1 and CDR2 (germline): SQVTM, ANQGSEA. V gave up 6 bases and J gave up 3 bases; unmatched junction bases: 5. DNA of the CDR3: TGCAGCGTCTCCCGGGACAGGGGCTACGAGCAGTACTTC. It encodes CSVSRDRGYEQYF.

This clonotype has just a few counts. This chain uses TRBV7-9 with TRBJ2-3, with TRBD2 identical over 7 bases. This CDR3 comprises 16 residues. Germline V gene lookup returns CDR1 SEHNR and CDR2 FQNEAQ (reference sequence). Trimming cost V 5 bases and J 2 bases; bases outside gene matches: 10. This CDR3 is CASSATVAGTTDTQYF. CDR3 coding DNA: TGTGCCAGCAGCGCCACTGTAGCGGGTACCACAGATACGCAGTATTTT.

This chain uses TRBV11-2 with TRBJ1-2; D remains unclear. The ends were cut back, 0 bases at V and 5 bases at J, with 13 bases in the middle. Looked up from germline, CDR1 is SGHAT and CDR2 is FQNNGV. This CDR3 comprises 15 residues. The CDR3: CASSLESGEVYGYTF. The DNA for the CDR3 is TGTGCCAGCAGCTTAGAGTCCGGGGAAGTGTATGGCTACACCTTC.

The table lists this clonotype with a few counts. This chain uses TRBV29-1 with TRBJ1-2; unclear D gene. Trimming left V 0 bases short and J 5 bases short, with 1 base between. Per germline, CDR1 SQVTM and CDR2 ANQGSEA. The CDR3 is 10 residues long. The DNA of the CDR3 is TGCAGCGTTGAAGAATATGGCTACACCTTC. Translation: CSVEEYGYTF.

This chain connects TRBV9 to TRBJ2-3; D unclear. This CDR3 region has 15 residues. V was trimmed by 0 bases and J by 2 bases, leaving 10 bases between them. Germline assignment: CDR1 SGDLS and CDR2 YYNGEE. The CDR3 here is CASSVDPFPTDTQYF. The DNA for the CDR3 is TGTGCCAGCAGCGTAGACCCGTTTCCCACAGATACGCAGTATTTT.

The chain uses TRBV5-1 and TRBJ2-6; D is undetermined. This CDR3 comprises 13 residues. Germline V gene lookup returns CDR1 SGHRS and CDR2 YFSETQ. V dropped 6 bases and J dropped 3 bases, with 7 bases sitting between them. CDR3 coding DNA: TGCGCCAGCAAAGGCGGTGGGGCCAACGTCCTGACTTTC. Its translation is CASKGGGANVLTF.

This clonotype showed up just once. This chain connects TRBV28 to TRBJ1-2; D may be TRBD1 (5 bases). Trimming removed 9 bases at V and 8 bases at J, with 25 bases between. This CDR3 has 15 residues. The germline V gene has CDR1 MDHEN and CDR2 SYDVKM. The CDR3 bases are TGTGCCAGTACTATAGCGTGGGGCACTATCGGGGGCTACACCTTC. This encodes CASTIAWGTIGGYTF.

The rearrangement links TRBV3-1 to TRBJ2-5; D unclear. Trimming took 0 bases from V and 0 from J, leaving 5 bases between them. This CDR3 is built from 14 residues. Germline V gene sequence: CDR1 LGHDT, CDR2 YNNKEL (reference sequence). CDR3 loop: CASSQDLDQETQYF. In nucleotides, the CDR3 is TGTGCCAGCAGCCAAGATCTCGACCAAGAGACCCAGTACTTC.

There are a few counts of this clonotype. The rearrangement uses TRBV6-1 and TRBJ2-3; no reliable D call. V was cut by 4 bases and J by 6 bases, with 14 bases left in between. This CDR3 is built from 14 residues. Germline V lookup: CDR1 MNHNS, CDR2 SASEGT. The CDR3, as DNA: TGTGCCAGCAGTGCGCCCTCCCCGCGGGATACGCAGTATTTT. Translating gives CASSAPSPRDTQYF.